Each of the 4 T cell receptor beta chains below was sequenced from the same sample in a study of cytomegalovirus exposure and HLA in healthy donors. The PCR employed 60 Vbeta primers together with 13 Jbeta primers. Here immunoSEQ multiplex PCR was the method, and the copy in TCRdb shows in-frame clones only, minus some. The sample consists of 170,000 or so clones, approximately 86% of them appearing once. The specimen sequenced was PBMCs. The origin of the receptors is a woman between 18 and 30 years old in good health and CMV-seronegative.

This chain connects TRBV28 to TRBJ1-5; D call uncertain. Per the germline V gene, CDR1 is MDHEN and CDR2 is SYDVKM. V was shortened by 1 base and J by 0 bases, with 7 bases between the two germline ends. The CDR3 spans 15 residues. CDR3: CASSLSGYSNQPQHF. CDR3 sequence (DNA): TGTGCCAGCAGTTTATCCGGGTATAGCAATCAGCCCCAGCATTTT. Complete variable domain (other parts from reference TRBV28 and TRBJ1-5): DVKVTQSSRYLVKRTGEKVFLECVQDMDHENMFWYRQDPGLGLRLIYFSYDVKMKEKGDIPEGYSVSREKKERFSLILESASTNQTSMYLCASSLSGYSNQPQHFGDGTRLSIL.

The rearrangement links TRBV9 to TRBJ1-3; no definite D call. Trimming left V 3 bases short and J 11 bases short, with 18 bases between. CDR1 and CDR2 (germline): SGDLS, YYNGEE. The CDR3 length is 14 residues. The CDR3 DNA sequence: TGTGCCAGCAGCGAGTCCTCTTCGAGGGAGTCCATATATTTT. The encoded protein is CASSESSSRESIYF.

The chain is built from TRBV5-1 and TRBJ1-1, with 8 bases identical to TRBD1. Germline trimming cut 4 bases from V and 3 bases from J; bases unmatched to any gene: 11. This CDR3 comprises 16 residues. Per the germline V gene, CDR1 is SGHRS and CDR2 is YFSETQ. CDR3 bases: TGCGCCAGCAGCGAATGGACAGGGCGGCGAGACACTGAAGCTTTCTTT. It codes for CASSEWTGRRDTEAFF.

The chain has TRBV2 and TRBJ2-7; 7 bases fit TRBD1. Germline lookup yields CDR1 SNHLY and CDR2 FYNNEI. V trimming: 6 bases; J trimming: 3 bases; junction bases outside the gene matches: 5. The CDR3 is 13 amino acids. The chain's CDR3 is CASSDRVVYEQYF. CDR3 bases: TGTGCCAGCAGCGACAGGGTGGTCTACGAGCAGTACTTC.